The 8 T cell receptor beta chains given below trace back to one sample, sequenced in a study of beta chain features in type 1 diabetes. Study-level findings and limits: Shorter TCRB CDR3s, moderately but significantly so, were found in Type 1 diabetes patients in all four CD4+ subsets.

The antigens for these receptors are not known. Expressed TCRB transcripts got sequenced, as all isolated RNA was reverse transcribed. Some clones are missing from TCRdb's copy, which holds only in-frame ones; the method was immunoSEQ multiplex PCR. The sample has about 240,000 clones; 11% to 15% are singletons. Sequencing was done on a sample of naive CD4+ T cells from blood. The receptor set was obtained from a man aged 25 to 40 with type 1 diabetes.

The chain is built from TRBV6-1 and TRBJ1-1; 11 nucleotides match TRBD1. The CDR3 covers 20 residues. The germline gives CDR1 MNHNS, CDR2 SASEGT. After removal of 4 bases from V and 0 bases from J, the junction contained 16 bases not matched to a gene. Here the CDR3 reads CASSVAGQGVGRIMNTEAFF. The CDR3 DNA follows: TGTGCCAGCAGTGTCGCGGGACAGGGGGTAGGAAGGATCATGAACACTGAAGCTTTCTTT.

The CDR3 DNA is TGTGCCAGCAGCCAAGAAGAGATCAGGGTTAACTATGGCTACACCTTC. It yields the protein CASSQEEIRVNYGYTF. The chain uses TRBV4-2 and TRBJ1-2, with D possibly TRBD1 on 5 matching bases. Per germline, CDR1 LGHNA and CDR2 YNFKEQ. V was trimmed by 0 bases and J by 1 base, leaving 12 bases between them. CDR3 length equals 16 residues.

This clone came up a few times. DNA of the CDR3: TGTGCCAGCAGCTTAATTGGAGGGTGGAGCTACGAGCAGTACTTC. It specifies CASSLIGGWSYEQYF. V and J are TRBV7-2 and TRBJ2-7; TRBD2 might be the D (6 bases). This CDR3 has 15 amino acids. CDR1 and CDR2 (germline): SGHTA, FQGNSA. V was pared by 2 bases and J by 3 bases, with 14 bases between.

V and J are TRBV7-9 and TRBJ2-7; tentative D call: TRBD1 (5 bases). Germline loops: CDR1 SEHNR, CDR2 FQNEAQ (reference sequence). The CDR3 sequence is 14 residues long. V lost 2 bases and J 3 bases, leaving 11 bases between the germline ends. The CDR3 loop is CASSLTQGGYEQYF. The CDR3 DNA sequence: TGTGCCAGCAGCTTAACCCAGGGTGGCTACGAGCAGTACTTC.

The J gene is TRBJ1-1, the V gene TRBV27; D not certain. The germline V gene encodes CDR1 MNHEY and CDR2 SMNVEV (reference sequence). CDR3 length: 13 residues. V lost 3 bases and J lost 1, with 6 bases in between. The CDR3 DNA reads TGTGCCAGCAGTTTCGAGGGGAACACTGAAGCTTTCTTT. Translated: CASSFEGNTEAFF.

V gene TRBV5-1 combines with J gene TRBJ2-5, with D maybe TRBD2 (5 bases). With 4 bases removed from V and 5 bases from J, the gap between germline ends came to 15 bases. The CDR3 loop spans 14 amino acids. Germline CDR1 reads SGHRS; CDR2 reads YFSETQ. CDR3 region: CASSLEEVGETQYF. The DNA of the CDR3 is TGCGCCAGCAGCCTGGAGGAGGTGGGGGAGACCCAGTACTTC.

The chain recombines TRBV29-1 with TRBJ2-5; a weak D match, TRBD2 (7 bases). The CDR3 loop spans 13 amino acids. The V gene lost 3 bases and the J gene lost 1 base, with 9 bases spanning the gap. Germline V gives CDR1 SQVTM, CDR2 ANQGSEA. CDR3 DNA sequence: TGCAGCGTTGAGGGGGGGCTCCAAGAGACCCAGTACTTC. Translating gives CSVEGGLQETQYF.

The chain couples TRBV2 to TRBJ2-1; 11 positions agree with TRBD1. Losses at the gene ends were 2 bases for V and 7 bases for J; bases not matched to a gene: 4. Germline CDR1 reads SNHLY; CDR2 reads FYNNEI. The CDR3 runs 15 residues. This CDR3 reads CASSETGQGGNEQFF. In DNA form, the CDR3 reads TGTGCCAGCAGTGAAACGGGACAGGGGGGGAATGAGCAGTTCTTC.